The rows below give T cell receptor beta chains drawn from one sample of a study of CD8 T cells in Susac syndrome. MiXCR, applied by TCRdb to the immunoSEQ multiplex PCR reads, yields one record per CDR3 protein. The sample consists of around 270,000 distinct CDR3 sequences, roughly 85% of them appearing once. The specimen was CD8+ T cells from PBMCs. These receptors came from a human donor with multiple sclerosis. Both conserved end residues are part of each CDR3. Each record gives: CDR3 DNA, CDR3 protein, clone size, D gene, J gene, V gene. The D gene is left open where the match is weak. Not every row has a clone size; where given, it reads once, few, many or a size class.

TGTGCCAGCAGCCCCGGACTTTTTGAGCAGTACTTC,CASSPGLFEQYF,.,.,TRBJ2-7,TRBV7-2
TGTGCCAGTAGTATAGACAACACTGAAGCTTTCTTT,CASSIDNTEAFF,.,.,TRBJ1-1,TRBV19
TGTGCCAGTAGCAGGCTGGGAAAATACAATGAGCAGTTCTTC,CASSRLGKYNEQFF,.,.,TRBJ2-1,TRBV19
TGTGCCAGCAGCCCTCCCCCCGAGGTGGGACTAGCGGGAGGGCGGGACGAGCAGTACTTC,CASSPPPEVGLAGGRDEQYF,.,TRBD2,TRBJ2-7,TRBV11-1
TGTGCCAGCAGCTTGGCGGGGGGGGCCCCCAATGAGCAGTTCTTC,CASSLAGGAPNEQFF,.,TRBD2,TRBJ2-1,TRBV5-8
TGCGCCAGCAGCTCACTAGCGGGAGAGGCAGATACGCAGTATTTT,CASSSLAGEADTQYF,.,TRBD2,TRBJ2-3,TRBV5-1
TGCGCCAGCAGCCCCGGACGGGGCTCTAACTATGGCTACACCTTC,CASSPGRGSNYGYTF,.,.,TRBJ1-2,TRBV4-3
TGTGCCAGCAGCCCCGAGGGGGGATCCTACGAGCAGTACTTC,CASSPEGGSYEQYF,once,.,TRBJ2-7,TRBV9
TGCAGCGTTGAGGAGGGAGGTGTCAATGAGCAGTTCTTC,CSVEEGGVNEQFF,.,.,TRBJ2-1,TRBV29-1
TGTGCCAGCAGTTCCCTCCGGACGCGGCGCGGCGGGGGGACCCAGTACTTC,CASSSLRTRRGGGTQYF,.,TRBD2,TRBJ2-5,TRBV6-5
TGCAGCGTTGAACCTCCCTCTGGGGCCAACGTCCTGACTTTC,CSVEPPSGANVLTF,few,.,TRBJ2-6,TRBV29-1
TGTGCCAGCAGTTTGGGACTAGCGGGACGGGCCTTTCAGTACTTC,CASSLGLAGRAFQYF,once,TRBD2,TRBJ2-4,TRBV27
TGTGCCAGCAGTTCCTCGGGACTGTATCGTCTAATGGGCACAGATACGCAGTATTTT,CASSSSGLYRLMGTDTQYF,.,.,TRBJ2-3,TRBV6-2/TRBV6-3
TGCAGCGTTGAATCGGCAGCAAGCTGGGTGACCCAGTACTTC,CSVESAASWVTQYF,.,.,TRBJ2-5,TRBV29-1
TGTGCCAGCAGCTTAAATTGGGGGGCGGATGGCTACACCTTC,CASSLNWGADGYTF,.,.,TRBJ1-2,TRBV7-9
TGCAGCGTTGAAGTGGAGGAGAATGGGGTCTCCTACAATGAGCAGTTCTTC,CSVEVEENGVSYNEQFF,few,.,TRBJ2-1,TRBV29-1
TGTGCCAGCAGTTTGGGGACAGGCTCCTACAATGAGCAGTTCTTC,CASSLGTGSYNEQFF,few,TRBD1,TRBJ2-1,TRBV27
TGCGCCAGCAGCCCGACAGGGGAGCATCAGGCCCAGCATTTT,CASSPTGEHQAQHF,few,TRBD1,TRBJ1-5,TRBV4-1
TGTGCCAGCAGCTTGGGAAGGACAGGGGGCCCGCGGGACTATGGCTACACCTTC,CASSLGRTGGPRDYGYTF,.,TRBD1,TRBJ1-2,TRBV5-6